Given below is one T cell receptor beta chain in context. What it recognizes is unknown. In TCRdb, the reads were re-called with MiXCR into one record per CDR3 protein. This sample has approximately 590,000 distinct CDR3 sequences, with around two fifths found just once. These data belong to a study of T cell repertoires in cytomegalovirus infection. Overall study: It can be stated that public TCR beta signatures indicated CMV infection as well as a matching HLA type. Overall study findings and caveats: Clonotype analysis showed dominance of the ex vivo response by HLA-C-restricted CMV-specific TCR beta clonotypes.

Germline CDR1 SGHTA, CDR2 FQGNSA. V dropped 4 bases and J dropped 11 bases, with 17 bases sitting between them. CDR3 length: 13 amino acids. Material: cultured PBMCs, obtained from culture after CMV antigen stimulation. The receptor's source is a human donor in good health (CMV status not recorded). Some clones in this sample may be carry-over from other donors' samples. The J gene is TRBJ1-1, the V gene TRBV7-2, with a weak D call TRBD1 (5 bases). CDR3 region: CASSSRQRLGAFF. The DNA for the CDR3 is TGTGCCAGCAGCTCCCGACAGCGCTTGGGGGCTTTCTTT.